A selection of T cell receptor beta chains follows, all from one sample in a study of control samples from healthy donors and cancer patients. The protocol was immunoSEQ multiplex PCR, while the TCRdb copy is restricted to in-frame clones and leaves out a portion. The sample consists of 99,000 or so clones, approximately 83% of them appearing once. The material sequenced was blood. The receptors come from a woman in her forties or fifties in good health. The CDR3 runs from the conserved cysteine through the conserved F or W. D genes are given only for firm matches. Some rows have no size entry. The others give once, few or many, or a class for an expanded clone.

CASSYSGQGNEQYF TGTGCCAGCAGTTACTCGGGACAGGGGAACGAGCAGTACTTC - TRBJ2-7 TRBD1 TRBV6-2/TRBV6-3
CAWSAGQGDTEAFF TGTGCCTGGAGTGCCGGACAGGGGGACACTGAAGCTTTCTTT - TRBJ1-1 TRBD1 TRBV30
CASSMEGAGVKTGANVLTF TGTGCCAGTAGTATGGAAGGGGCGGGCGTTAAGACTGGGGCCAACGTCCTGACTTTC - TRBJ2-6 - TRBV19
CASTPLAGGTGELFF TGTGCCAGTACTCCACTAGCGGGAGGCACGGGGGAGCTGTTTTTT - TRBJ2-2 TRBD2 TRBV19
CASRGQGNPRTPQHF TGTGCCAGCAGGGGACAGGGGAACCCTCGAACGCCCCAGCATTTT - TRBJ1-5 TRBD1 TRBV2
CASSLAAGGEEAFF TGTGCCAGCAGCTTAGCCGCGGGGGGCGAAGAAGCTTTCTTT once TRBJ1-1 - TRBV7-9
CATSRERTGAHEQYF TGTGCCACCAGCAGAGAAAGGACAGGGGCACACGAGCAGTACTTC once TRBJ2-7 TRBD1 TRBV15
CASSLGSLGYTF TGTGCCAGCAGCTTAGGGTCTCTTGGCTACACCTTC - TRBJ1-2 - TRBV7-8
CASSLLAGTDTQYF TGTGCCAGCAGTTTATTAGCGGGCACAGATACGCAGTATTTT - TRBJ2-3 - TRBV6-5
CATSSYRTGGNEQFF TGTGCCACCAGTAGCTACCGGACAGGGGGCAATGAGCAGTTCTTC - TRBJ2-1 TRBD1 TRBV24-1
CASSQEAGATNEKLFF TGCGCCAGCAGCCAAGAGGCAGGGGCGACCAATGAAAAACTGTTTTTT once TRBJ1-4 - TRBV4-3
CASSQGRDRLYEQYF TGTGCCAGCAGCCAGGGCCGGGACAGGTTATACGAGCAGTACTTC few TRBJ2-7 TRBD1 TRBV14
CASRLSGTAGYEQYF TGTGCCAGCAGGCTATCCGGGACTGCGGGCTACGAGCAGTACTTC - TRBJ2-7 - TRBV6-5
CASSSTRGVGYEQYF TGTGCCAGCAGTTCCACCAGGGGGGTGGGGTACGAGCAGTACTTC - TRBJ2-7 - TRBV6-5
CASSLVAGGTNTGELFF TGTGCCAGCAGCTTAGTAGCGGGGGGGACGAACACCGGGGAGCTGTTTTTT - TRBJ2-2 TRBD2 TRBV7-8
CASVSGGRYEQYF TGTGCCAGCGTTTCGGGGGGACGCTACGAGCAGTACTTC - TRBJ2-7 TRBD2 TRBV7-2
CATSRDGDLGSPLHF TGTGCCACCAGCAGAGATGGGGATCTTGGTTCACCCCTCCACTTT - TRBJ1-6 - TRBV15
CASSPEEGAVSPLHF TGTGCCAGCAGCCCCGAGGAGGGGGCGGTTTCACCCCTCCACTTT - TRBJ1-6 TRBD1 TRBV7-9
CASRKLGLAGSTDTQYF TGTGCCAGCAGGAAGTTAGGACTAGCGGGGAGCACAGATACGCAGTATTTT - TRBJ2-3 TRBD2 TRBV27
CASGERHGSYEQYF TGTGCCAGCGGCGAGAGGCACGGGTCCTACGAGCAGTACTTC few TRBJ2-7 - TRBV6-5
CASSLEWALDEQYF TGTGCCAGCAGCTTAGAGTGGGCGTTGGACGAGCAGTACTTC - TRBJ2-7 - TRBV7-2
CASSFRGSALYF TGTGCCAGCAGTTTTCGAGGTTCAGCCTTGTACTTC - TRBJ2-7 - TRBV27
CASSRVSVRGTINSPLHF TGTGCCAGCAGCAGGGTTTCGGTTCGCGGAACTATTAATTCACCCCTCCACTTT - TRBJ1-6 - TRBV11-2
CASSLPSGALRGYTF TGTGCCAGCAGCCTCCCGTCCGGGGCCCTTAGGGGCTACACCTTC - TRBJ1-2 - TRBV9
CSVVGGNYGYTF TGCAGCGTTGTTGGAGGGAACTATGGCTACACCTTC once TRBJ1-2 - TRBV29-1
CASSLFGRGNYGYTF TGTGCCAGCAGCTTATTTGGTAGGGGGAACTATGGCTACACCTTC - TRBJ1-2 - TRBV7-9
CASSLLSGRAHNEQFF TGTGCCAGCAGCTTACTTAGCGGGAGGGCCCACAATGAGCAGTTCTTC - TRBJ2-1 TRBD2 TRBV7-2
CASSLEVPGWTEKLFF TGTGCCAGCAGCTTAGAAGTCCCAGGGTGGACTGAAAAACTGTTTTTT few TRBJ1-4 - TRBV7-8
CASSRYSTGDEQYF TGTGCCAGCAGCCGTTACTCGACAGGGGACGAGCAGTACTTC - TRBJ2-7 TRBD1 TRBV6-5
CASSISPYEQYF TGTGCCAGCAGCATCAGCCCCTACGAGCAGTACTTC - TRBJ2-7 - TRBV11-3
CASRMFSANTEAFF TGTGCCAGCAGGATGTTCAGTGCGAACACTGAAGCTTTCTTT - TRBJ1-1 - TRBV5-4
CASSLGLGVGEKLFF TGTGCCAGCAGCTTAGGGTTGGGAGTGGGGGAAAAACTGTTTTTT - TRBJ1-4 - TRBV7-2
CASSQDGNSGNTIYF TGTGCCAGCTCCCAAGACGGTAACTCTGGAAACACCATATATTTT once TRBJ1-3 - TRBV18